The next 27 T cell receptor beta chains were all read from a single sample in a study of CD8+ T cells in alopecia areata. TCR sequencing used cDNA made by reverse transcription of extracted RNA. Only in-frame clones appear in the TCRdb table, and some are missing; sequencing was by immunoSEQ multiplex PCR. Here the sample spans about 250,000 clones, around 64% being singletons. Specified treatment: oral pan-JAK inhibitor, 5-10 mg twice daily. Material: CD4+ T cells sorted from blood, obtained at week 52, from a patient treated with tofacitinib. The receptors come from a human donor with alopecia areata.

The rearrangement links TRBV13 to TRBJ2-7, with D possibly matching TRBD2 (5 bases). The germline V gene encodes CDR1 PRHDT and CDR2 FYEKMQ (reference sequence). V shed 5 bases and J shed 7 bases, with 9 bases lying between them. The CDR3 is 11 residues long. The DNA for the CDR3 is TGTGCCAGCAGCGGCCGGGGTGAGCAGTACTTC. Encoded protein: CASSGRGEQYF.

A few counts support this clone. The rearrangement links TRBV5-5 to TRBJ1-6; D not resolved. Trimming stripped 1 base from V and 9 bases from J, with 11 bases between. CDR3 size: 14 residues. Germline V gene data show CDR1 as SGHKS and CDR2 as YYEKEE (reference sequence). CDR3: CASSLKKAGSPLHF. The CDR3 region has the DNA TGTGCCAGCAGCTTGAAAAAGGCGGGTTCACCCCTCCACTTT.

V and J are TRBV29-1 and TRBJ2-3, with 8 bases aligning to TRBD1. CDR1 is SQVTM, CDR2 ANQGSEA, per germline. The CDR3 has 13 amino acids. V trimming: 4 bases; J trimming: 5 bases; junction bases outside the gene matches: 5. CDR3 bases: TGCAGCGTTGCAGGGGGCGCCGGAGATACGCAGTATTTT. Its translation is CSVAGGAGDTQYF.

The chain is built from TRBV5-4 and TRBJ2-1; a weak D match, TRBD2 (5 bases). Trimming removed 0 bases at V and 5 bases at J, with 9 bases between. From germline, CDR1 is SGHNT and CDR2 YYREEE (reference sequence). The CDR3 extends over 14 amino acids. DNA of the CDR3: TGTGCCAGCAGCTTGGAGCCCGGGAACAATGAGCAGTTCTTC. This sequence encodes CASSLEPGNNEQFF.

The V and J genes are TRBV5-1 and TRBJ2-3; TRBD2 matches at 13 bases. Looked up from germline, CDR1 is SGHRS and CDR2 is YFSETQ. With 2 bases clipped from V and 1 base from J, the junction kept 1 base outside the gene matches. The CDR3 sequence is 16 residues long. The DNA for the CDR3 is TGCGCCAGCAGCTTCGGACTAGCGGGGGGCACAGATACGCAGTATTTT. Its translation is CASSFGLAGGTDTQYF.

This sequence joins TRBV30 and TRBJ2-1, with D hard to call. The length of the CDR3 is 14 residues. The germline V and J ends were trimmed by 2 bases and 0 bases, with 8 bases remaining between them. Germline V gene sequence: CDR1 GTSNPN, CDR2 SVGIG (reference sequence). The chain's CDR3 is CAWSRLSSYNEQFF. CDR3 sequence (DNA): TGTGCCTGGAGTCGACTGAGCTCCTACAATGAGCAGTTCTTC.

This sequence joins TRBV7-2 and TRBJ2-7, with D maybe TRBD1 (6 bases). The CDR3 spans 17 residues. Germline V lookup: CDR1 SGHTA, CDR2 FQGNSA. The V end was cut by 1 base, the J end by 5 bases, with 21 bases between. The CDR3 nucleotides read TGTGCCAGCAGCTTAGTTGGATCTCAGGGGTTTTACCACGAGCAGTACTTC. It codes for CASSLVGSQGFYHEQYF.

The genes are TRBV14 and TRBJ1-4; TRBD1 agrees at 8 bases. The V gene end was trimmed by 2 bases and the J gene end by 7 bases; junction bases not matched to a gene: 6. Germline loops: CDR1 SGHDN, CDR2 FVKESK. The CDR3 runs to 15 residues. The CDR3 nucleotides read TGTGCCAGCAGCCAACCAGGGGGCGCGAGTGAAAAACTGTTTTTT. As protein: CASSQPGGASEKLFF.

This chain connects TRBV19 to TRBJ2-5, with unresolved D. CDR1 is LNHDA and CDR2 is SQIVND in the germline V gene (reference sequence). V gave up 4 bases and J gave up 1 base, with 1 base separating them. The CDR3 runs to 11 residues. The CDR3 nucleotides are TGTGCCAGTAGTACCCAAGAGACCCAGTACTTC. It specifies CASSTQETQYF.

This clone was detected a few times. The chain is built from TRBV29-1 and TRBJ1-5, with D possibly TRBD1 on 5 matching bases. The CDR3 is made up of 13 amino acids. Germline values: CDR1 SQVTM, CDR2 ANQGSEA. CDR3 in amino acids: CSSKGFSNQPQHF. DNA for the CDR3: TGCAGTAGCAAGGGGTTTAGCAATCAGCCCCAGCATTTT. Full variable domain (rest looked up from reference TRBV29-1 and TRBJ1-5): SAVISQKPSRDICQRGTSLTIQCQVDSQVTMMFWYRQQPGQSLTLIATANQGSEATYESGFVIDKFPISRPNLTFSTLTVSNMSPEDSSIYLCSSKGFSNQPQHFGDGTRLSIL.

CDR3 DNA: TGCAGCGTTGTACCAGCTTTTAAGCCAGATACGCAGTATTTT. It is translated as CSVVPAFKPDTQYF. The chain joins TRBV29-1 to TRBJ2-3, with D hard to call. This CDR3 comprises 14 residues. Germline CDR1 is SQVTM and CDR2 is ANQGSEA. V lost 4 bases, J lost 4 bases, and 15 bases lay in between.

The chain links TRBV30 to TRBJ1-2; 12 nucleotides align to TRBD1. This CDR3 has 16 residues. J lost 7 bases, V lost 3 bases, and 12 bases had no gene match. Germline V CDR1 and CDR2: GTSNPN, SVGIG (reference sequence). The chain's CDR3 is CAWRGQGALGHRGYTF. For the CDR3, the DNA is TGTGCCTGGAGGGGACAGGGGGCGCTGGGGCATCGTGGCTACACCTTC.

CDR3 sequence: CASSSAQQISNQPQHF. The CDR3 coding sequence is TGTGCCAGCAGTTCAGCACAACAGATCAGCAATCAGCCCCAGCATTTT. V usage is TRBV6-5 and J usage is TRBJ1-5; D is undetermined. Germline V gene sequence: CDR1 MNHEY, CDR2 SVGAGI. This CDR3 is built from 16 residues. Trimming cost V 4 bases and J 1 base, with 14 bases left between them.

This chain joins TRBV5-1 and TRBJ1-2; D ambiguous. V was pared by 4 bases and J by 1 base, with 8 bases between. Germline V gene lookup returns CDR1 SGHRS and CDR2 YFSETQ. CDR3 size: 13 residues. The CDR3 protein is CASSPTNNYGYTF. CDR3 sequence (DNA): TGCGCCAGCAGCCCGACAAATAACTATGGCTACACCTTC.

The chain couples TRBV6-5 to TRBJ2-3; 9 nucleotides line up with TRBD1. With 5 bases clipped from V and 1 base from J, the junction kept 4 bases outside the gene matches. CDR3 size: 15 residues. Germline CDR1 MNHEY, CDR2 SVGAGI. CDR3 DNA: TGTGCCAGCAGTAGGGGGGACAGGGGCACAGATACGCAGTATTTT. This gives the protein CASSRGDRGTDTQYF.

This chain joins TRBV29-1 and TRBJ1-1; D unclear. Looked up from germline, CDR1 is SQVTM and CDR2 is ANQGSEA. V lost 0 bases, J lost 7 bases, and 15 bases lay in between. CDR3 length: 14 residues. CDR3 nucleotide sequence: TGCAGCGTTGAAGATTTCATTGGCGCGAGTGAAGCTTTCTTT. Its translation: CSVEDFIGASEAFF.

V gene TRBV30 combines with J gene TRBJ1-2; 7 positions match TRBD1. J lost 4 bases, V lost 0 bases, and 14 bases had no gene match. This CDR3 contains 17 residues. CDR1 GTSNPN and CDR2 SVGIG come from the germline V gene (reference sequence). The CDR3 bases are TGTGCCTGGAGTGTACCCGAGACAGGGTTCCGAGGCTATGGCTACACCTTC. Protein product: CAWSVPETGFRGYGYTF.

The gene calls are TRBV29-1 and TRBJ1-1; unclear D gene. Germline assignment: CDR1 SQVTM and CDR2 ANQGSEA. There are 14 residues in the CDR3. V was trimmed by 2 bases and J by 5 bases, leaving 15 bases between them. DNA for the CDR3: TGCAGCGTTGAACTCCAAGTCGTCCGTACTGAAGCTTTCTTT. This codes for CSVELQVVRTEAFF.

The chain is built from TRBV30 and TRBJ2-1; a possible D gene is TRBD2 (6 bases). This CDR3 has 13 amino acids. The V gene's germline CDR1 is GTSNPN and CDR2 SVGIG (reference sequence). V dropped 3 bases and J dropped 5 bases, with 11 bases sitting between them. The CDR3 nucleotides read TGTGCCTGGAGCGGGGGTCTCCACAATGAGCAGTTCTTC. It encodes CAWSGGLHNEQFF.

This chain uses TRBV6-1 with TRBJ2-2; D is undetermined. This CDR3 is 13 amino acids long. Trimming shortened V by 2 bases and J by 6 bases, and 7 bases separated the two germline ends. Germline assignment: CDR1 MNHNS and CDR2 SASEGT. DNA for the CDR3: TGTGCCAGCAGTGAAATGGTAGCCGGGGAGCTGTTTTTT. Translated, it gives CASSEMVAGELFF.

This chain joins TRBV4-1 and TRBJ1-4; the D is unclear. The germline V gene has CDR1 MGHRA and CDR2 YSYEKL. The germline V and J ends were trimmed by 0 bases and 5 bases, with 13 bases remaining between them. The CDR3 is 16 amino acids. The CDR3 reads CASSQDRGNANEKLFF. CDR3 DNA: TGCGCCAGCAGCCAAGATCGTGGCAACGCCAATGAAAAACTGTTTTTT.

The table lists this clone with a few counts. This chain joins TRBV9 and TRBJ2-3, with D unclear. The CDR3 spans 14 residues. V shed 3 bases and J shed 6 bases, with 14 bases lying between them. Germline CDR1 reads SGDLS; CDR2 reads YYNGEE. CDR3 sequence reads: CASSALLQTDTQYF. As DNA, the CDR3 is TGTGCCAGCAGCGCCCTGCTTCAAACGGATACGCAGTATTTT.

Only a few counts were recorded for this clone. This sequence joins TRBV9 and TRBJ2-3; D remains ambiguous. Trimming removed 3 bases at V and 1 base at J, with 3 bases between. Per the germline V gene, CDR1 is SGDLS and CDR2 is YYNGEE. The CDR3 length is 12 residues. In nucleotides, the CDR3 is TGTGCCAGCAGCGGGGGCACAGATACGCAGTATTTT. It yields the protein CASSGGTDTQYF.

The V and J genes are TRBV19 and TRBJ1-5, with 10 bases that match TRBD1. Germline trimming cut 3 bases from V and 7 bases from J; bases unmatched to any gene: 3. This CDR3 has 14 residues. Germline lookup yields CDR1 LNHDA and CDR2 SQIVND (reference sequence). CDR3 amino acids: CASSIGDRGQPQHF. The CDR3 nucleotides are TGTGCCAGTAGTATTGGGGACAGGGGCCAGCCCCAGCATTTT.

This clone was seen once. The chain links TRBV6-5 to TRBJ2-7, with 9 positions matching TRBD1. V lost 5 bases and J lost 4; bases outside the gene matches: 6. This CDR3 region has 14 residues. Germline V gene sequence: CDR1 MNHEY, CDR2 SVGAGI. CDR3 residues: CASSRGTGPYEQYF. As DNA, the CDR3 is TGTGCCAGCAGTCGAGGGACAGGGCCGTACGAGCAGTACTTC.

This clone was observed a few times. The chain employs TRBV10-3 and TRBJ2-3; 9 positions agree with TRBD1. Looked up from germline, CDR1 is ENHRY and CDR2 is SYGVKD. The V gene end was trimmed by 5 bases and the J gene end by 0 bases; junction bases not matched to a gene: 6. This CDR3 has 16 amino acids. The CDR3 coding sequence is TGTGCCATCAGTAAAACAGGGGGCGAAAGCACAGATACGCAGTATTTT. It specifies CAISKTGGESTDTQYF.

This clone was detected a few times. CDR3 sequence reads: CASSLSEGHYEQYF. As DNA, the CDR3 is TGTGCCAGCAGTTTATCAGAGGGACACTACGAGCAGTACTTC. The gene calls are TRBV28 and TRBJ2-7, with a weak D call TRBD1 (6 bases). The V gene lost 1 base and the J gene lost 3 bases, with 10 bases spanning the gap. The CDR3 runs 14 residues. The germline gives CDR1 MDHEN, CDR2 SYDVKM.